The clone carrying this TCR beta chain was seen only once. Its matching antigen is unknown. Just one base apart from a much larger clone, this may be a read error. This record comes from a study of human T cells and chemical hapten exposure. Study-wide findings and caveats: Clustering by CDR3 similarity yielded significantly more large clusters from expanded TCRs than controls.

TCRdb re-called the RACE reads with MiXCR, one entry per CDR3 protein. The sample holds about 110,000 distinct CDR3 sequences, approximately 9.9% seen once. The CDR3 runs 14 residues. Germline CDR1 reads KGHSH; CDR2 reads LQKENI. The time point is: patch test 1, 2 weeks after DPC sensitization. Treatment given: therapeutic diphenylcyclopropenone sensitization with weekly scalp DPC. This receptor was identified in a woman aged 35 to 49 with alopecia areata. Some clones in this sample may be carry-over from other donors' samples. The specimen comprised whole blood, sampled in connection with sensitization to the hapten diphenylcyclopropenone (DPC). The rearrangement uses TRBV18 and TRBJ1-3; D gene ambiguous. CDR3 DNA sequence: TGTACCAGCTCACCGGTTGACTCTGGAAACACCATATATTTT. This sequence encodes CTSSPVDSGNTIYF.